This TCR beta chain was observed in a study of T cell responses to AZD1222 COVID-19 vaccine. Study-level information: Second doses at about 4 or about 12 weeks were pooled.

Findings of the study overall: White British ancestry dominated among donors, who included more females, and clonal diversity was possibly underestimated.

In regard to this clone: Its cognate antigen is unknown.

The protocol was immunoSEQ multiplex PCR, while the TCRdb copy is restricted to in-frame clones and leaves out a portion. Of more than 100,000 clones detected, roughly 90% appear once; the ten largest clones hold around 1.6%. CDR3 size: 14 residues. Germline values: CDR1 SGHTA, CDR2 FQGNSA. The V gene lost 4 bases and the J gene lost 4 bases, with 14 bases spanning the gap. Sequenced material: peripheral blood, taken on day 0 of AZD1222 vaccination. The source of this sequence is an adult in good health. The chain uses TRBV7-2 and TRBJ2-7, with a weak D call TRBD1 (5 bases). As DNA, the CDR3 is TGTGCCAGCAGCTCCAGTAGGGGAATGTACGAGCAGTACTTC. This codes for CASSSSRGMYEQYF.